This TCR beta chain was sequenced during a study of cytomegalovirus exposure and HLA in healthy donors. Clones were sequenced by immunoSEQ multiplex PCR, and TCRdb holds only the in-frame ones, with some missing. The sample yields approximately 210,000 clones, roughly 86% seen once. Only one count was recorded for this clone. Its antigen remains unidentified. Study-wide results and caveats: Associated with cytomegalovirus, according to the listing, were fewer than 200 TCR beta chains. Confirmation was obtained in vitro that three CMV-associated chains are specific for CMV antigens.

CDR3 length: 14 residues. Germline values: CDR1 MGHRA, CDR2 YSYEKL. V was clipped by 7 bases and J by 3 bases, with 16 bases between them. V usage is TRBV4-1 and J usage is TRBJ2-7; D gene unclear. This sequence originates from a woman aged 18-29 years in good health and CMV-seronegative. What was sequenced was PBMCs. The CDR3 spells CASKLQAEDYEQYF. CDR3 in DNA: TGCGCCAGCAAATTGCAAGCCGAGGACTACGAGCAGTACTTC.